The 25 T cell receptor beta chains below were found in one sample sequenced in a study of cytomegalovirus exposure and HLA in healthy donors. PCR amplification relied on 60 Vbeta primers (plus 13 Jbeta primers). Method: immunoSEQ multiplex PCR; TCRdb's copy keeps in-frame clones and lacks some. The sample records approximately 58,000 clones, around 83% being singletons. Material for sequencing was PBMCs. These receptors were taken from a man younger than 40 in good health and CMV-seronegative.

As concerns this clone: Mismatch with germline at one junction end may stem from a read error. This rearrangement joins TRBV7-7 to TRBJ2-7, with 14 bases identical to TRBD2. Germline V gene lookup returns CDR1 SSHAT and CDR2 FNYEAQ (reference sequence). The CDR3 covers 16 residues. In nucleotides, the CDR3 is TGTGCTAGCAGCCCTGGCACGGGACTAGCGGGAGTCGAGCAGTACTTC. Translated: CASSPGTGLAGVEQYF.

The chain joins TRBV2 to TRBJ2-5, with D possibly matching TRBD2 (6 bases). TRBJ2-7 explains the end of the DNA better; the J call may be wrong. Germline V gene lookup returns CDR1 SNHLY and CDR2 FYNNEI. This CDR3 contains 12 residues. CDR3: CASSGGQDEQYF. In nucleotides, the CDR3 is TGTGCCAGCAGCGGGGGTCAGGACGAGCAGTACTTC.

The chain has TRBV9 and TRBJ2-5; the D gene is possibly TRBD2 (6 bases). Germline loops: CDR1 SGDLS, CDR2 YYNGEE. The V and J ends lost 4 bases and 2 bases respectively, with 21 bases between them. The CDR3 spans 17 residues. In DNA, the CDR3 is TGTGCCAGCAGCTCCCACTTCGGGGCGGGGTGGCAAGAGACCCAGTACTTC. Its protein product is CASSSHFGAGWQETQYF.

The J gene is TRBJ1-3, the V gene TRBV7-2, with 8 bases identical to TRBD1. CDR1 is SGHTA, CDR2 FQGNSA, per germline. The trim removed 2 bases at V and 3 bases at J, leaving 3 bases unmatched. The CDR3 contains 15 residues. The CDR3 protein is CASSLQGAVGNTIYF. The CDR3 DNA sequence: TGTGCCAGCAGCTTACAGGGGGCTGTTGGAAACACCATATATTTT.

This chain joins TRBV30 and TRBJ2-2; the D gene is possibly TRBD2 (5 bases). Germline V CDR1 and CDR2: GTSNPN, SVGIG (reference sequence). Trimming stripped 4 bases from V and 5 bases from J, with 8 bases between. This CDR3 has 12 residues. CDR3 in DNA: TGTGCCTGGACCTCGGGGACCGGGGAGCTGTTTTTT. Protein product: CAWTSGTGELFF.

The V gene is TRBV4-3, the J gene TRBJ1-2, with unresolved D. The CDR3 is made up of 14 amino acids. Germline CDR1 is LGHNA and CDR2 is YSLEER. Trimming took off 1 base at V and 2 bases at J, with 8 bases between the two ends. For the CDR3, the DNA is TGCGCCAGCAGCCAAGTTTCAGCGAACTATGGCTACACCTTC. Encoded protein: CASSQVSANYGYTF.

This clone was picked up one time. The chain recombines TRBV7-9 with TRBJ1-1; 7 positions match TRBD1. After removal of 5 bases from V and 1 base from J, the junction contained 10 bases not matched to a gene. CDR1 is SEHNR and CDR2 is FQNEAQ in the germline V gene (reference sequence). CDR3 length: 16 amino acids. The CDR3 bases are TGTGCCAGCAGCCCCCCGACAGGGCGAGGGAACACTGAAGCTTTCTTT. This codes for CASSPPTGRGNTEAFF. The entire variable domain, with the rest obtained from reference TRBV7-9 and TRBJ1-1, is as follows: DTGVSQNPRHKITKRGQNVTFRCDPISEHNRLYWYRQTLGQGPEFLTYFQNEAQLEKSRLLSDRFSAERPKGSFSTLEIQRTEQGDSAMYLCASSPPTGRGNTEAFFGQGTRLTVV.

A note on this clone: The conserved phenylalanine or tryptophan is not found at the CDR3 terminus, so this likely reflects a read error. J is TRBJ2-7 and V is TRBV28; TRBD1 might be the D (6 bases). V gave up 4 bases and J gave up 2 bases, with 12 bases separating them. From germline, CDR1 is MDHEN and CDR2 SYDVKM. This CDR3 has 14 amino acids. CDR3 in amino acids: CASSYDRRAYEQYS. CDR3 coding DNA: TGTGCCAGCAGTTATGACAGGAGAGCCTACGAGCAGTACTCC.

CDR3 bases: TGTGCCAGCAGTCCCTCGACTAGTCCAGATACGCAGTATTTT. Its protein is CASSPSTSPDTQYF. The chain joins TRBV27 to TRBJ2-3; weak D call: TRBD2 (6 bases). V lost 5 bases, J lost 4 bases, and 13 bases lay in between. The germline CDR1 and CDR2 sequences are MNHEY and SMNVEV (reference sequence). The CDR3 has 14 amino acids.

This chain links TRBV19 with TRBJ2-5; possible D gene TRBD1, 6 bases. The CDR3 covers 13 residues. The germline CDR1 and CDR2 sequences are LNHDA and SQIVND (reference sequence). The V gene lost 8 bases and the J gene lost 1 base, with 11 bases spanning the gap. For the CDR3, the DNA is TGTGCCAGTTCACAGGGTCTCCAAGAGACCCAGTACTTC. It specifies CASSQGLQETQYF.

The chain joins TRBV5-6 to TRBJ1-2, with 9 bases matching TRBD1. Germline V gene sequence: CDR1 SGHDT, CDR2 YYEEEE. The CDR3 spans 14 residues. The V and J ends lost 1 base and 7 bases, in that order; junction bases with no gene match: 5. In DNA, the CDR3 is TGTGCCAGCAGCTTGAACAGGGGGCGAGCTGGCTACACCTTC. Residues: CASSLNRGRAGYTF.

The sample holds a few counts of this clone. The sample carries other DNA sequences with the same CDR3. The CDR3 DNA follows: TGTGCCACCAGCAGTGGTACACCGAACACCGGGGAGCTGTTTTTT. Protein: CATSSGTPNTGELFF. The chain has TRBV15 and TRBJ2-2, with D hard to call. Between the trimmed V and J ends, which lost 3 bases and 0 bases, there was a span of 8 bases. Germline-derived CDR1 and CDR2 are LNHNV and YYDKDF (reference sequence). There are 15 residues in the CDR3.

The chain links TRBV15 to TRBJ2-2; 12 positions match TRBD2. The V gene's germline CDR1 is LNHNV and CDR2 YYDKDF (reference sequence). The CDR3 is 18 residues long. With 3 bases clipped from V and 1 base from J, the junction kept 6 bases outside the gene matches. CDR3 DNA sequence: TGTGCCACCAGCAGGGAGACTAGCGGGGGTGGGAACACCGGGGAGCTGTTTTTT. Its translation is CATSRETSGGGNTGELFF. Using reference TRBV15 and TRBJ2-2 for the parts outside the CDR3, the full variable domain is DAMVIQNPRYQVTQFGKPVTLSCSQTLNHNVMYWYQQKSSQAPKLLFHYYDKDFNNEADTPDNFQSRRPNTSFCFLDIRSPGLGDTAMYLCATSRETSGGGNTGELFFGEGSRLTVL.

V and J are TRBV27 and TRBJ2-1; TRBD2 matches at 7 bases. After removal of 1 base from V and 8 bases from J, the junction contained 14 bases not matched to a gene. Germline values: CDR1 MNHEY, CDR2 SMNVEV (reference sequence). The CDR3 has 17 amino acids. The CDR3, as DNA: TGTGCCAGCAGTTTATATCCGGGAGGCCATGACGGAGATGAGCAGTTCTTC. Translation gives CASSLYPGGHDGDEQFF.

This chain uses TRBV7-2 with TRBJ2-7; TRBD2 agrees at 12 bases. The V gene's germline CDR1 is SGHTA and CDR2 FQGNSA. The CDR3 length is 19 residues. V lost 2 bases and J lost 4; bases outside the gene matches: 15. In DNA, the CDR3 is TGTGCCAGCAGCTTATCCGCCTCTCTGACTAGCGGGAGTGAATACGAGCAGTACTTC. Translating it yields CASSLSASLTSGSEYEQYF. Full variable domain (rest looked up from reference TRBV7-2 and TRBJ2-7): GAGVSQSPSNKVTEKGKDVELRCDPISGHTALYWYRQSLGQGLEFLIYFQGNSAPDKSGLPSDRFSAERTGGSVSTLTIQRTQQEDSAVYLCASSLSASLTSGSEYEQYFGPGTRLTVT.

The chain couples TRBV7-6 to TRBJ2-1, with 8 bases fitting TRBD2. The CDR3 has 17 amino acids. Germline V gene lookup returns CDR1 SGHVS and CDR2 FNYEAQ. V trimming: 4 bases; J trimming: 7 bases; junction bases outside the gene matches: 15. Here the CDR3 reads CASSSAFSGAFWNEQFF. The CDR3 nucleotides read TGTGCCAGCAGCTCCGCCTTTAGCGGGGCGTTTTGGAATGAGCAGTTCTTC.

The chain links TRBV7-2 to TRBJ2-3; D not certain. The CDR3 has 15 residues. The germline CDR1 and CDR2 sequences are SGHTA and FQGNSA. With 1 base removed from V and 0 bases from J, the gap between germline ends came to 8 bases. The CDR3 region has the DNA TGTGCCAGCAGCTTAGTCGACGGGAGCACAGATACGCAGTATTTT. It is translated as CASSLVDGSTDTQYF.

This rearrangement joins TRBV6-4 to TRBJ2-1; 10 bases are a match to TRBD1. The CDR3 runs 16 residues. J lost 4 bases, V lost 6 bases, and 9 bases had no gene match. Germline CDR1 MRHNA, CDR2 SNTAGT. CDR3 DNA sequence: TGTGCCAGCAGCCAACGGTGGGACAGGGGATACAATGAGCAGTTCTTC. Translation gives CASSQRWDRGYNEQFF.

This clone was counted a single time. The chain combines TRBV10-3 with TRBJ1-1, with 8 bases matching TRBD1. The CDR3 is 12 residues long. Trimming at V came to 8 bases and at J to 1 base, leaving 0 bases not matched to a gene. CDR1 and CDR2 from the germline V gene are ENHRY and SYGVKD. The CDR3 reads CAIGQGNTEAFF. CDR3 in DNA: TGTGCCATCGGACAGGGGAACACTGAAGCTTTCTTT.

The CDR3 protein is CASSRGWGGGPYNEQFF. CDR3 in DNA: TGTGCCAGCAGCCGAGGGTGGGGCGGGGGGCCCTACAATGAGCAGTTCTTC. The rearrangement joins TRBV7-6 to TRBJ2-1; 8 nucleotides agree with TRBD2. Germline V gene sequence: CDR1 SGHVS, CDR2 FNYEAQ. This CDR3 region has 17 residues. Trimming cost V 5 bases and J 2 bases; bases outside gene matches: 11.

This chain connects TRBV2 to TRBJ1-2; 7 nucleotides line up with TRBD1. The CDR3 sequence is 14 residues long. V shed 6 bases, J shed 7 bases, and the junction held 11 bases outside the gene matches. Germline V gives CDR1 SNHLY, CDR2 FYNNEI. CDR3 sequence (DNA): TGTGCCAGCAGAGTCAGACAGGGTTACGGTGGCTACACCTTC. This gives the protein CASRVRQGYGGYTF. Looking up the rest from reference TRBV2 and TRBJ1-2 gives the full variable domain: EPEVTQTPSHQVTQMGQEVILRCVPISNHLYFYWYRQILGQKVEFLVSFYNNEISEKSEIFDDQFSVERPDGSNFTLKIRSTKLEDSAMYFCASRVRQGYGGYTFGSGTRLTVV.

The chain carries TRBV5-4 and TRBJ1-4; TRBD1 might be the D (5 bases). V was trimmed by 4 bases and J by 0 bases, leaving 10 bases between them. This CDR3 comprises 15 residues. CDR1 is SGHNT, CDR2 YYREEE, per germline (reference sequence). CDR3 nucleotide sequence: TGTGCCAGCAGCCCCGGGGGGGCAACTAATGAAAAACTGTTTTTT. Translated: CASSPGGATNEKLFF.

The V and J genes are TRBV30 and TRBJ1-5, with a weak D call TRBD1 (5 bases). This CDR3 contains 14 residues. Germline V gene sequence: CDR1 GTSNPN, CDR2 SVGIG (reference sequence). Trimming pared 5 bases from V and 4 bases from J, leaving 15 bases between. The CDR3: CAWGSGGPNQPQHF. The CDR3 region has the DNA TGTGCCTGGGGTTCGGGGGGTCCTAATCAGCCCCAGCATTTT. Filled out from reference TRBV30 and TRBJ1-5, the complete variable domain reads SQTIHQWPATLVQPVGSPLSLECTVEGTSNPNLYWYRQAAGRGLQLLFYSVGIGQISSEVPQNLSASRPQDRQFILSSKKLLLSDSGFYLCAWGSGGPNQPQHFGDGTRLSIL.

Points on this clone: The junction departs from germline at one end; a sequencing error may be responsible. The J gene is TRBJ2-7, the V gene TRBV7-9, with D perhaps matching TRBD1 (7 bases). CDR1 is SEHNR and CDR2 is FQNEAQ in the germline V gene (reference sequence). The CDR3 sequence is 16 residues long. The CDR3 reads CSSSSMKRQGLYEQYF. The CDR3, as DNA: TGTTCCAGCAGCTCCATGAAGAGACAGGGACTTTACGAGCAGTACTTC.

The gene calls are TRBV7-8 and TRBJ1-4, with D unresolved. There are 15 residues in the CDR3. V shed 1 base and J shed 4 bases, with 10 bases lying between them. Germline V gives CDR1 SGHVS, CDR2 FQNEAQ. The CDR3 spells CASSLVPGINEKLFF. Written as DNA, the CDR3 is TGTGCCAGCAGCTTAGTCCCGGGGATTAATGAAAAACTGTTTTTT.